This T cell receptor (beta chain) was observed in a study of blood T cell repertoires in COVID-19. At the level of the study: Sites across the United States, Italy and Spain contributed samples from acute and convalescent COVID-19. Sources were T cells, B-cell-depleted T cells, or PBMCs; the material itself was cDNA or gDNA.

Data came from immunoSEQ multiplex PCR; TCRdb stores just in-frame clones and leaves some out. The sample contains some 250,000 clones, about 80% of which appear only once. This CDR3 has 14 amino acids. CDR1 and CDR2 from the germline V gene are SGHRS and YFSETQ. The ends were cut back, 3 bases at V and 6 bases at J, with 14 bases in the middle. The sample consisted of peripheral blood. The V and J genes are TRBV5-1 and TRBJ2-3, with D perhaps matching TRBD1 (6 bases). The source of this sequence is a woman aged 80 or over with acute or convalescent COVID-19. CDR3 loop: CASSSGQLMDTQYF. CDR3 bases: TGCGCCAGCAGCTCCGGACAGTTGATGGATACGCAGTATTTT.